This T cell receptor beta chain is from a study of human T cells and chemical hapten exposure. Study background: There were weekly diphenylcyclopropenone doses to the scalp for patients throughout the approximately 25-week study. Findings of the study overall: Correlating positively with patch test score were the PT1 expanded TCR counts.

This clonotype was detected ten times or more. Its antigen is not known. The CDR3 consists of 10 residues. V gave up 6 bases and J gave up 5 bases, with 4 bases separating them. Via MiXCR, TCRdb re-called the RACE reads, giving one row per CDR3 protein. Of 100,000 or so distinct CDR3 sequences listed, 7% to 10% are singletons. The time point: patch test 2, 6 weeks after DPC sensitization. The treatment: therapeutic diphenylcyclopropenone sensitization with weekly scalp DPC. This TCR was recovered from a woman between 35 and 50 years old with alopecia areata. Some clones in this sample may be carry-over from other donors' samples. The input for sequencing was whole blood, taken in connection with sensitization to the hapten diphenylcyclopropenone (DPC). J is TRBJ1-1 and V is TRBV12-3 or TRBV12-4; D ambiguous. The CDR3 coding sequence is TGTGCCAGCAGCTTTACTGAAGCTTTCTTT. Translated, it gives CASSFTEAFF.